Listed below are T cell receptor beta chains from one sample, sequenced in a study of beta chain features in type 1 diabetes. TCRdb's copy holds only in-frame clones and misses some; the assay was immunoSEQ multiplex PCR. The sample lists over 600,000 clones, over 10% occurring once. The sequenced sample was naive CD4+ T cells from blood. Source of these receptors: a man aged 25-40 years with type 1 diabetes. The CDR3 runs from the conserved cysteine through the conserved F or W. A D gene is named only where the DNA matches it firmly. Only part of the rows carry a size: once, few, many, or a class if the clone is expanded.

J	D	size	V	CDR3	DNA
TRBJ2-1	-	-	TRBV6-6	CASSYSGSGEQFF	TGTGCCAGCAGTTACTCTGGGTCAGGGGAGCAGTTCTTC
TRBJ2-5	TRBD1	few	TRBV9	CASSDRTGSVKETQYF	TGTGCCAGCAGCGATCGGACAGGATCGGTTAAAGAGACCCAGTACTTC
TRBJ2-3	-	-	TRBV2	CASSGDSQMQYF	TGTGCCAGCAGTGGGGACTCCCAAATGCAGTATTTT
TRBJ1-1	TRBD1	few	TRBV6-4	CASSINRGAEAFF	TGTGCCAGCAGCATTAACAGGGGGGCGGAAGCTTTCTTT
TRBJ1-1	TRBD1	few	TRBV29-1	CSADAGTGVTEAFF	TGCAGCGCTGACGCCGGGACAGGGGTAACTGAAGCTTTCTTT
TRBJ1-5	TRBD1	-	TRBV7-9	CASSLGQHSNQPQHF	TGTGCCAGCAGCTTGGGACAGCATAGCAATCAGCCCCAGCATTTT
TRBJ2-7	TRBD1	-	TRBV5-1	CASATGGTYEQYF	TGCGCCAGCGCGACAGGGGGAACCTACGAGCAGTACTTC
TRBJ2-7	TRBD2	-	TRBV7-9	CASSPLAGGPYEQYF	TGTGCCAGCAGCCCACTAGCGGGGGGTCCCTACGAGCAGTACTTC
TRBJ1-2	-	-	TRBV9	CASSEMGRTNYGYTF	TGTGCCAGCAGCGAGATGGGACGTACAAACTATGGCTACACCTTC
TRBJ2-3	-	few	TRBV5-1	CASSLNRDVADTQYF	TGCGCCAGCAGCTTAAACAGGGATGTAGCAGATACGCAGTATTTT
TRBJ1-1	TRBD1	-	TRBV6-5	CASSYLSQGGTEAFF	TGTGCCAGCAGTTACTTATCTCAGGGGGGTACTGAAGCTTTCTTT
TRBJ2-3	-	few	TRBV6-6	CASNRVETDTQYF	TGTGCCAGCAACAGGGTGGAAACAGATACGCAGTATTTT
TRBJ1-2	TRBD1	few	TRBV6-5	CASSYRQGYGYTF	TGTGCCAGCAGTTACAGACAGGGGTATGGCTACACCTTC
TRBJ1-6	-	few	TRBV30	CAWSPGWESPLHF	TGTGCCTGGAGTCCGGGGTGGGAATCACCCCTCCACTTT
TRBJ2-7	-	-	TRBV30	CAWSTGPPTEQYF	TGTGCCTGGAGTACCGGACCTCCTACGGAGCAGTACTTC
TRBJ1-2	-	few	TRBV2	CASSEGIYGYTF	TGTGCCAGCAGCGAAGGGATCTATGGCTACACCTTC
TRBJ1-2	TRBD1	-	TRBV2	CASSVRDRGLRF	TGTGCCAGCAGCGTCCGGGACAGGGGACTCCGCTTC
TRBJ2-2	-	-	TRBV5-6	CASSLAAGQYTGELFF	TGTGCCAGCAGCTTGGCCGCGGGACAGTACACCGGGGAGCTGTTTTTT
TRBJ2-3	-	few	TRBV6-5	CASRTFGQSTDTQYF	TGTGCCAGCAGGACATTCGGACAAAGCACAGATACGCAGTATTTT
TRBJ2-7	TRBD2	-	TRBV11-2	CASSLGAASGAYEQYF	TGTGCCAGCAGCTTAGGGGCGGCTAGCGGTGCTTACGAGCAGTACTTC
TRBJ2-5	TRBD2	few	TRBV7-7	CASSQGTSGFQETQYF	TGTGCTAGCAGCCAGGGGACTAGCGGGTTTCAAGAGACCCAGTACTTC
TRBJ1-1	TRBD1	few	TRBV29-1	CSVRWDSQYPEAFF	TGCAGCGTCCGCTGGGACAGCCAATACCCTGAAGCTTTCTTT
TRBJ1-1	-	-	TRBV9	CASSVAGGEGFTEAFF	TGTGCCAGCAGCGTAGCCGGAGGGGAGGGTTTCACTGAAGCTTTCTTT
TRBJ2-7	-	once	TRBV27	CASSSANQPQIYEQYF	TGTGCCAGCAGTTCCGCCAATCAACCTCAAATCTACGAGCAGTACTTC
TRBJ2-3	TRBD1	-	TRBV27	CASSLEGQGGTDTQYF	TGTGCCAGCAGTTTAGAGGGACAGGGGGGGACAGATACGCAGTATTTT
TRBJ2-6	-	-	TRBV6-6	CASNYRAGANVLTF	TGTGCCAGCAATTACAGGGCTGGGGCCAACGTCCTGACTTTC
TRBJ2-2	-	-	TRBV7-2	CASSPDRLNTGELFF	TGTGCCAGCAGCCCAGACAGGTTAAACACCGGGGAGCTGTTTTTT
TRBJ2-3	-	-	TRBV2	CASRLVGGTDTQYF	TGTGCCAGCCGCTTAGTGGGTGGGACAGATACGCAGTATTTT
TRBJ1-1	-	-	TRBV18	CASSGTTTSTEAFF	TGTGCCAGCTCAGGGACCACCACTTCCACTGAAGCTTTCTTT
TRBJ1-2	-	few	TRBV28	CASSLFSDFGYTF	TGTGCCAGCAGTTTATTTAGCGACTTTGGCTACACCTTC
TRBJ1-6	-	-	TRBV7-9	CASSFGEGSPLHF	TGTGCCAGCAGCTTCGGGGAGGGTTCACCCCTCCACTTT
TRBJ1-1	-	-	TRBV9	CASSVEVGADTEAFF	TGTGCCAGCAGCGTAGAAGTGGGGGCGGACACTGAAGCTTTCTTT